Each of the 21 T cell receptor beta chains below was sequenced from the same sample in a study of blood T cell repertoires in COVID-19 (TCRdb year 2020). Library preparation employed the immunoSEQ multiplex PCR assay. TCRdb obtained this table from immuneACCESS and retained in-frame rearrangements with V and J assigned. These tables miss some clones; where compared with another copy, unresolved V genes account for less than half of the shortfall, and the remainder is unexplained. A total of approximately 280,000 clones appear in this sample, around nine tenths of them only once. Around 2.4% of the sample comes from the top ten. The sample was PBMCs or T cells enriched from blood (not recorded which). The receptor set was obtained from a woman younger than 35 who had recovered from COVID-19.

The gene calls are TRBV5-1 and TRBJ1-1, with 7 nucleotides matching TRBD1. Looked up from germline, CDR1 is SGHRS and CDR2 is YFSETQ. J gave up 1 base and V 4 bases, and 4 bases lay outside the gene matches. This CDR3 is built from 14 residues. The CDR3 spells CASSRGTANTEAFF. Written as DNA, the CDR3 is TGCGCCAGCAGCCGGGGGACAGCGAACACTGAAGCTTTCTTT.

This chain's CDR3 is CASSQEGTGARINYGYTF. Here the CDR3 DNA reads TGCGCCAGCAGCCAAGAGGGGACAGGGGCGCGTATCAACTATGGCTACACCTTC. This sequence joins TRBV4-3 and TRBJ1-2; 10 bases are a match to TRBD1. Germline V gene data show CDR1 as LGHNA and CDR2 as YSLEER. V lost 0 bases, J lost 2 bases, and 9 bases stayed unmatched. The CDR3 totals 18 residues.

The CDR3 reads CASSKEASGEQFF. CDR3 bases: TGTGCCAGCAGCAAAGAGGCTAGCGGCGAGCAGTTCTTC. The J gene is TRBJ2-1, the V gene TRBV9, with 7 bases fitting TRBD2. The germline V gene encodes CDR1 SGDLS and CDR2 YYNGEE. Unmatched junction bases numbered 8, after V lost 4 bases and J lost 10 bases. The length of the CDR3 is 13 residues.

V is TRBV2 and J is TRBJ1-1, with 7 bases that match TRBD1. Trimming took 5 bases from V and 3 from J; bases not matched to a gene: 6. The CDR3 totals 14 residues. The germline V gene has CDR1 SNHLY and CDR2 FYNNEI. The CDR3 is CASSLRQGDTEAFF. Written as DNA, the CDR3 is TGTGCCAGCAGTCTTCGACAGGGCGACACTGAAGCTTTCTTT. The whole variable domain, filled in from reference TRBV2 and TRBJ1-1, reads EPEVTQTPSHQVTQMGQEVILRCVPISNHLYFYWYRQILGQKVEFLVSFYNNEISEKSEIFDDQFSVERPDGSNFTLKIRSTKLEDSAMYFCASSLRQGDTEAFFGQGTRLTVV.

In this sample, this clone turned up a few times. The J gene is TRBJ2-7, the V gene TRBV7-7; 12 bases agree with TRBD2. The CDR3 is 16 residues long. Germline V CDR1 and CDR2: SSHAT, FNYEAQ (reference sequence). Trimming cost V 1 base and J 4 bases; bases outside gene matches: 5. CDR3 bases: TGTGCCAGCAGCTTAGGACCCCTAGCGGGGGGGTACGAGCAGTACTTC. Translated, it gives CASSLGPLAGGYEQYF.

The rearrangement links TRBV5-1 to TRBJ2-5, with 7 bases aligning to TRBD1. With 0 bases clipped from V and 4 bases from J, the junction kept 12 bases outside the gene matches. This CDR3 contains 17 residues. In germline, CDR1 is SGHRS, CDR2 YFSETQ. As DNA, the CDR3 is TGCGCCAGCAGCTTGGAAGGTCCGAGATACAGGGGAGAGACCCAGTACTTC. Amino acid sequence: CASSLEGPRYRGETQYF.

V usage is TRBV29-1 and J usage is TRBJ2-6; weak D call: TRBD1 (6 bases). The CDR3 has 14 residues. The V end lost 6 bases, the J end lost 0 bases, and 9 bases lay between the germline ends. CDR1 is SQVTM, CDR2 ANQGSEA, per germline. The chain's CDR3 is CSVLDSSGANVLTF. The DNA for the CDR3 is TGCAGCGTCCTGGACAGCTCTGGGGCCAACGTCCTGACTTTC.

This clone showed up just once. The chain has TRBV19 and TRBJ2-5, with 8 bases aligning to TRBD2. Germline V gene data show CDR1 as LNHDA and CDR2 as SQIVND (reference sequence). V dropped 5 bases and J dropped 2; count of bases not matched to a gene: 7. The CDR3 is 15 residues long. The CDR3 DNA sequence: TGTGCCAGTAGTCCGGAGCGGGAGTCACAAGAGACCCAGTACTTC. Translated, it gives CASSPERESQETQYF.

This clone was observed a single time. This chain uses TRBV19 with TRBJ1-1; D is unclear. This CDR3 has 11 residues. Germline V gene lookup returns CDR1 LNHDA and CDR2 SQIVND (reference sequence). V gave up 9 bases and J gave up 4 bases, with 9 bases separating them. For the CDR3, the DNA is TGTGCCAGCACCGGAGCCACTGAAGCTTTCTTT. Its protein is CASTGATEAFF. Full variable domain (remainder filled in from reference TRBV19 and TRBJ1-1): DGGITQSPKYLFRKEGQNVTLSCEQNLNHDAMYWYRQDPGQGLRLIYYSQIVNDFQKGDIAEGYSVSREKKESFPLTVTSAQKNPTAFYLCASTGATEAFFGQGTRLTVV.

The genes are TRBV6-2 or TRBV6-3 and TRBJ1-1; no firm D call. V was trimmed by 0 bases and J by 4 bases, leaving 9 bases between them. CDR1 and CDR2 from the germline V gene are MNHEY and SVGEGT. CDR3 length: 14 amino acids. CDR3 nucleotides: TGTGCCAGCAGTTACTCGATGAGAGGCACTGAAGCTTTCTTT. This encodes CASSYSMRGTEAFF.

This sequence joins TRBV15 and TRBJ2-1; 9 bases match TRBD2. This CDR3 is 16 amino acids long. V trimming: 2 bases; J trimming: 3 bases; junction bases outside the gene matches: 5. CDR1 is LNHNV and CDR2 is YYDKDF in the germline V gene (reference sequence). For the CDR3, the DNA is TGTGCCACCAGCAGATATCTAGCGGGAAACTACAATGAGCAGTTCTTC. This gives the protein CATSRYLAGNYNEQFF. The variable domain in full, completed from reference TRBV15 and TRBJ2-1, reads DAMVIQNPRYQVTQFGKPVTLSCSQTLNHNVMYWYQQKSSQAPKLLFHYYDKDFNNEADTPDNFQSRRPNTSFCFLDIRSPGLGDTAMYLCATSRYLAGNYNEQFFGPGTRLTVL.

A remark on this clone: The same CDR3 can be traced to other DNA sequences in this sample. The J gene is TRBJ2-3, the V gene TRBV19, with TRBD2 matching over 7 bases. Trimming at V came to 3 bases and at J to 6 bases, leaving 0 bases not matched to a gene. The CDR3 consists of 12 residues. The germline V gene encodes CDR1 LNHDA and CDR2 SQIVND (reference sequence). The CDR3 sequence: CASSIGGDTQYF. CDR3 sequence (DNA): TGTGCCAGTAGTATCGGGGGGGATACGCAGTATTTT.

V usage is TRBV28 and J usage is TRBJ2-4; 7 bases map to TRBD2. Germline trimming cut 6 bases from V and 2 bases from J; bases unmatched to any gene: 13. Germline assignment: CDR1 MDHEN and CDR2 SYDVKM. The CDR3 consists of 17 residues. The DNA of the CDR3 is TGTGCCAGCAGCTGGGGCTCGGGGAGGGGAACCAAAAACATTCAGTACTTC. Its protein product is CASSWGSGRGTKNIQYF.

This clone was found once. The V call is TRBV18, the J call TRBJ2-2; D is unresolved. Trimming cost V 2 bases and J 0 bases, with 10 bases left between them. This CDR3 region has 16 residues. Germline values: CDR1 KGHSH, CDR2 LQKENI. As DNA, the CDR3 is TGTGCCAGCTCACCATCTTTTCCCCCGAACACCGGGGAGCTGTTTTTT. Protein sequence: CASSPSFPPNTGELFF.

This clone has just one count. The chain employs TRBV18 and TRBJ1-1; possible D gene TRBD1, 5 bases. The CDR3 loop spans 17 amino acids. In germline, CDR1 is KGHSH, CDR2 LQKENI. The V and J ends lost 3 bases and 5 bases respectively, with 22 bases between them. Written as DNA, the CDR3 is TGTGCCAGCTCACCCACCGGGCTTGAGGGCGGGGGAACTGAAGCTTTCTTT. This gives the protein CASSPTGLEGGGTEAFF.

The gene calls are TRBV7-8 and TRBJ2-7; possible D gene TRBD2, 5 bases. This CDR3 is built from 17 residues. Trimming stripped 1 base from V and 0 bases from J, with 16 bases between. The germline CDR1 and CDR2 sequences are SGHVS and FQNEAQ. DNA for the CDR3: TGTGCCAGCAGCTTAGACAGAGGGTATCAAAGCTCCTACGAGCAGTACTTC. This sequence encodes CASSLDRGYQSSYEQYF. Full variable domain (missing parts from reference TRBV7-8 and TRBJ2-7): GAGVSQSPRYKVAKRGQDVALRCDPISGHVSLFWYQQALGQGPEFLTYFQNEAQLDKSGLPSDRFFAERPEGSVSTLKIQRTQQEDSAVYLCASSLDRGYQSSYEQYFGPGTRLTVT.

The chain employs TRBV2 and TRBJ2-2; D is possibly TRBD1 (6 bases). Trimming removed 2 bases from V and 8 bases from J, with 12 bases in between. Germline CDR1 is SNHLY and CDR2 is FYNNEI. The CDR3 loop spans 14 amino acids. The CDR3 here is CASSEITGLGELFF. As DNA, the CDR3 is TGTGCCAGCAGTGAAATAACAGGGTTGGGGGAGCTGTTTTTT.

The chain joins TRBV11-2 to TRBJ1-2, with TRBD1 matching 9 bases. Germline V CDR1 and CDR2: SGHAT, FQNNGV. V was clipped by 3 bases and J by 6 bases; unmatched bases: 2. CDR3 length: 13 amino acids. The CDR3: CASSLGQGHGYTF. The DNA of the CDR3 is TGTGCCAGCAGCTTGGGACAGGGCCATGGCTACACCTTC.

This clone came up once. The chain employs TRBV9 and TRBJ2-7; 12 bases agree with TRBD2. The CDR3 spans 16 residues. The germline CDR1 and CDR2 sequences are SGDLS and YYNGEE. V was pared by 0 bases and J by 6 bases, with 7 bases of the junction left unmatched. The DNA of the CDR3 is TGTGCCAGCAGCGTAGGACTAGCGGGGGCCCCGGCCGAGCAGTACTTC. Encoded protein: CASSVGLAGAPAEQYF.

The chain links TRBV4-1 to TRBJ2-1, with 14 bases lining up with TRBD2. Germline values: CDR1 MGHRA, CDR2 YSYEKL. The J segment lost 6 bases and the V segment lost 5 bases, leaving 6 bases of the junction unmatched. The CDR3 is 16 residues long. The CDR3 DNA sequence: TGCGCCAGCAGCAACCGACTAGCGGGGGGGCCCAATGAGCAGTTCTTC. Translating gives CASSNRLAGGPNEQFF.

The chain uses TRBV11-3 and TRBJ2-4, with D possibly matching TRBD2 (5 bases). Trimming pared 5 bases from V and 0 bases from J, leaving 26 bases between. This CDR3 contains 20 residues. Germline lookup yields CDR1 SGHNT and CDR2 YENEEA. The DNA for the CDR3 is TGTGCCAGCAGCGTAATGGACTGGACGATCGATACCCTAGCCAAAAACATTCAGTACTTC. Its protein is CASSVMDWTIDTLAKNIQYF.